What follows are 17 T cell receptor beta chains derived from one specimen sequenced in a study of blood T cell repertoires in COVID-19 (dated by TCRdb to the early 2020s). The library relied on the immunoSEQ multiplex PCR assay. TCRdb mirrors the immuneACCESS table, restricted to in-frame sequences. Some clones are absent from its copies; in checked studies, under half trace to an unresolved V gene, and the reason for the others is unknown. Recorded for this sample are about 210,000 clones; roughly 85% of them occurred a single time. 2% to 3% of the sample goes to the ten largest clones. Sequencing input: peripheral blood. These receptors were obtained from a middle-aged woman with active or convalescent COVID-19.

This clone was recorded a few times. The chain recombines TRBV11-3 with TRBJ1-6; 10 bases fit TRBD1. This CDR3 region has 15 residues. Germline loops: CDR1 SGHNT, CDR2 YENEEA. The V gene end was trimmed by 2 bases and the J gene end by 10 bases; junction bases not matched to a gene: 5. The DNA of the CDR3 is TGTGCCAGCAGCTTATCAGGACAGGGGGGCTCACCCCTCCACTTT. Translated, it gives CASSLSGQGGSPLHF. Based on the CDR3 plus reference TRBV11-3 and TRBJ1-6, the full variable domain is EAGVVQSPRYKIIEKKQPVAFWCNPISGHNTLYWYLQNLGQGPELLIRYENEEAVDDSQLPKDRFSAERLKGVDSTLKIQPAELGDSAVYLCASSLSGQGGSPLHFGNGTRLTVT.

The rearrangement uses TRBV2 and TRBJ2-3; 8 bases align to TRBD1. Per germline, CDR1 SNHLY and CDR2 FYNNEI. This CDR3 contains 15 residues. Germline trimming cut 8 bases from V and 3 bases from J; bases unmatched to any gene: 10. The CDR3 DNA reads TGTGCCAGCCTAGGACAGGGTTCAGGAACAGATACGCAGTATTTT. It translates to CASLGQGSGTDTQYF.

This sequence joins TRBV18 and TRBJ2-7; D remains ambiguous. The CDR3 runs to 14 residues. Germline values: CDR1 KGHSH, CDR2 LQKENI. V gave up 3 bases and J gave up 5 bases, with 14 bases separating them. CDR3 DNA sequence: TGTGCCAGCTCACCCCTCCAGGAAGCCCACGAGCAGTACTTC. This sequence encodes CASSPLQEAHEQYF.

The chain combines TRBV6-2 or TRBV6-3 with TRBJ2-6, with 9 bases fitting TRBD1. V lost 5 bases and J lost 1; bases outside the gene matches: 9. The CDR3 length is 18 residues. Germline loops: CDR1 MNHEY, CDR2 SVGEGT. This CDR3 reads CASSTGTGLNSGANVLTF. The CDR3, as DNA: TGTGCCAGCAGTACCGGGACAGGGCTTAATTCTGGGGCCAACGTCCTGACTTTC.

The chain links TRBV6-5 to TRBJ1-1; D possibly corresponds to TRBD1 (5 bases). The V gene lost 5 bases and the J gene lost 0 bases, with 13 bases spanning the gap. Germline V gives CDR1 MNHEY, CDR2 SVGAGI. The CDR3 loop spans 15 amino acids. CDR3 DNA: TGTGCCAGCAGTCCTGACAGTTTTATGAACACTGAAGCTTTCTTT. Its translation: CASSPDSFMNTEAFF.

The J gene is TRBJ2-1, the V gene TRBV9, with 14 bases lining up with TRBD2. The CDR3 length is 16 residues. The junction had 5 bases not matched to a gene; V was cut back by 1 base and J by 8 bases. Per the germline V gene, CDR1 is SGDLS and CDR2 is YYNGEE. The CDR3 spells CASSVKGLAGADEQFF. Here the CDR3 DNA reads TGTGCCAGCAGCGTAAAGGGACTAGCGGGAGCAGATGAGCAGTTCTTC.

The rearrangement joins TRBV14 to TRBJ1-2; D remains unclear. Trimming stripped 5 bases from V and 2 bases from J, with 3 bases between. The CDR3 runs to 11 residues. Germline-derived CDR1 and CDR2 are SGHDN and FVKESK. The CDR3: CASSSNYGYTF. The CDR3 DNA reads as TGTGCCAGCAGCTCGAACTATGGCTACACCTTC.

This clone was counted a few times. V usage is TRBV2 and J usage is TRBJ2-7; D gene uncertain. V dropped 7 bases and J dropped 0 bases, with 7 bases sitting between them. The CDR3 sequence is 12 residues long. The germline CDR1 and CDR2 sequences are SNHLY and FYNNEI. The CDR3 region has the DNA TGTGCCAGCAACTTGGTCTCCTACGAGCAGTACTTC. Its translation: CASNLVSYEQYF.

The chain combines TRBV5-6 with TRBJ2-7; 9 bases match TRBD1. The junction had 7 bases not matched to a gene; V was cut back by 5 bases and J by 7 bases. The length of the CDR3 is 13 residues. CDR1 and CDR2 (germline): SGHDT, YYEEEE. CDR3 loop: CASRRTGVGEQYF. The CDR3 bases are TGTGCCAGCAGGCGGACAGGGGTAGGGGAGCAGTACTTC.

In DNA, the CDR3 is TGTGCCAGCAGTTCAGCGGGCGGGGGCCGAAGCACAGATACGCAGTATTTT. As protein: CASSSAGGGRSTDTQYF. V is TRBV6-2 or TRBV6-3 and J is TRBJ2-3; D perhaps matches TRBD2 (7 bases). CDR3 length equals 17 residues. Trimming took 4 bases from V and 0 from J, leaving 17 bases between them. Germline values: CDR1 MNHEY, CDR2 SVGEGT.

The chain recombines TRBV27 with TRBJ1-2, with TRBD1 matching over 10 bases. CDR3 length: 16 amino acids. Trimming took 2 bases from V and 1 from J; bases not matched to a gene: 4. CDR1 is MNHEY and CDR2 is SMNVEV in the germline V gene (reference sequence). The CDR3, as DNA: TGTGCCAGCAGTTTACACAGGACAGGGGGTAACTATGGCTACACCTTC. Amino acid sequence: CASSLHRTGGNYGYTF.

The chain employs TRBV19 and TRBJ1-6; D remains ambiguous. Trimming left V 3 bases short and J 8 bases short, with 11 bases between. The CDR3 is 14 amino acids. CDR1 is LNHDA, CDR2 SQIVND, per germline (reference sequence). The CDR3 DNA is TGTGCCAGTAGTATTGGGCAGAACTATTCACCCCTCCACTTT. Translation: CASSIGQNYSPLHF.

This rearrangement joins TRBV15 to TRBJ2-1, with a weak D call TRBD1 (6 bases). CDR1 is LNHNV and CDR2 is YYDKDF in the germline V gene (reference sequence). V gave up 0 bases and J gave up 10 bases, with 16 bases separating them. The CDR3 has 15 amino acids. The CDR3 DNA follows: TGTGCCACCAGCAGAGATCCGGGACACTTATTCGAGCAGTTCTTC. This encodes CATSRDPGHLFEQFF. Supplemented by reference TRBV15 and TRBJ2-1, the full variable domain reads DAMVIQNPRYQVTQFGKPVTLSCSQTLNHNVMYWYQQKSSQAPKLLFHYYDKDFNNEADTPDNFQSRRPNTSFCFLDIRSPGLGDTAMYLCATSRDPGHLFEQFFGPGTRLTVL.

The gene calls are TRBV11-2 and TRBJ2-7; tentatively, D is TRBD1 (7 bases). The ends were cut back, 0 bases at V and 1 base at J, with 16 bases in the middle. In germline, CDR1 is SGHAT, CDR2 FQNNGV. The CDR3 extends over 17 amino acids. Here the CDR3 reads CASSLDSGGDRSYEQYF. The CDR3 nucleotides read TGTGCCAGCAGCTTAGATAGCGGCGGGGACAGATCCTACGAGCAGTACTTC. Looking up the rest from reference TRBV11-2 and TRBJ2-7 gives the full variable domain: EAGVAQSPRYKIIEKRQSVAFWCNPISGHATLYWYQQILGQGPKLLIQFQNNGVVDDSQLPKDRFSAERLKGVDSTLKIQPAKLEDSAVYLCASSLDSGGDRSYEQYFGPGTRLTVT.

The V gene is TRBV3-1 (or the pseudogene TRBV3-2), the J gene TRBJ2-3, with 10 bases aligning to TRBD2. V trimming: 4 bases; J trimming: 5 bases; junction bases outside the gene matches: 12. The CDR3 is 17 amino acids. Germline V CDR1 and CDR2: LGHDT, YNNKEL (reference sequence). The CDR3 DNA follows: TGTGCCAGCAGCCCCAGGACCCTAGCGGGAGCGGAAGATACGCAGTATTTT. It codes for CASSPRTLAGAEDTQYF.

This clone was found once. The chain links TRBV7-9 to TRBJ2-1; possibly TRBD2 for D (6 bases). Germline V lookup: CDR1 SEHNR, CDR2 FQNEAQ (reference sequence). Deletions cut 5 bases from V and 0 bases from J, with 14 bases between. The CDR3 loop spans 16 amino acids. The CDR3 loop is CASSLSGTPSYNEQFF. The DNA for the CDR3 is TGTGCCAGCAGCCTCTCCGGGACTCCCTCCTACAATGAGCAGTTCTTC.

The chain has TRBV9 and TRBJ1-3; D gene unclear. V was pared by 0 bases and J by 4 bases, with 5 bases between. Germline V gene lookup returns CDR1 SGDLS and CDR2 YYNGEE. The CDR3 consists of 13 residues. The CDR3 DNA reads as TGTGCCAGCAGCGTAGTACGGGGAAACACCATATATTTT. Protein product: CASSVVRGNTIYF. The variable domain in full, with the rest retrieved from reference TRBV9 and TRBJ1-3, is DSGVTQTPKHLITATGQRVTLRCSPRSGDLSVYWYQQSLDQGLQFLIQYYNGEERAKGNILERFSAQQFPDLHSELNLSSLELGDSALYFCASSVVRGNTIYFGEGSWLTVV.